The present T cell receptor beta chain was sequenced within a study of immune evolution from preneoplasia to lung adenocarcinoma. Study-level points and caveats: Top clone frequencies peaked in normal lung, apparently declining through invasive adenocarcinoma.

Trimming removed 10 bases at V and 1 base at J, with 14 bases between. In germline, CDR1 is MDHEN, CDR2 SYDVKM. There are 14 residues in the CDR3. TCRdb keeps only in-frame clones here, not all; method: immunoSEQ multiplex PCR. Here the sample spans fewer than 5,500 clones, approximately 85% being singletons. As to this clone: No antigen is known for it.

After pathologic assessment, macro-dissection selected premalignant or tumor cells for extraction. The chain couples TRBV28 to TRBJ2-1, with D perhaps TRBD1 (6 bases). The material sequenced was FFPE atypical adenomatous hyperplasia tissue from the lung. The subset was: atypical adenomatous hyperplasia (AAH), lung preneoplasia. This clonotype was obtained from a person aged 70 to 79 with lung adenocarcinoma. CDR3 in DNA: TGTGCCACCAGGGGCGAGCTGTCCTACAATGAGCAGTTCTTC. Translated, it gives CATRGELSYNEQFF.